This is a list of T cell receptor beta chains from one sample in a study of vaccination and CD4 T cells after COVID-19. These receptors' antigens are unknown. TCRdb ran MiXCR on the PCR reads and lists one entry per CDR3 protein. This sample carries 10,000 or so distinct CDR3 sequences, roughly 30% of them seen once, and the ten largest clones take about 15%. The sequencing here drew on CD4+ T cells from blood, cultured in vitro, taken after SARS-CoV-2 vaccination. These receptors all stem from a human donor who had recovered from COVID-19. The CDR3 runs from the conserved cysteine through the conserved F or W. Fields, in order: clone size, V gene, D gene, CDR3 length, J gene, CDR3 protein, CDR3 DNA. A D gene is named only where the DNA matches it firmly. The size entry is marked missing in some rows and otherwise reads once, few, many or a size class.

abundance: -
v_gene: TRBV6-1
d_gene: TRBD2
len: 16
j_gene: TRBJ2-2
CDR3aa: CASSLGLAGNTGELFF
CDR3nt: TGTGCCAGCAGCCTCGGACTAGCGGGGAACACCGGGGAGCTGTTTTTT

abundance: few
v_gene: TRBV20-1
d_gene: -
len: 14
j_gene: TRBJ1-4
CDR3aa: CSATNGRRNEKLFF
CDR3nt: TGCAGTGCTACCAACGGGAGGCGGAATGAAAAACTGTTTTTT

abundance: once
v_gene: TRBV5-1
d_gene: TRBD1
len: 15
j_gene: TRBJ2-1
CDR3aa: CASSQTWTGYNEQFF
CDR3nt: TGCGCCAGCAGCCAAACTTGGACAGGGTACAATGAGCAGTTCTTC

abundance: -
v_gene: TRBV12-3/TRBV12-4
d_gene: -
len: 12
j_gene: TRBJ1-5
CDR3aa: CASSSFYQPQHF
CDR3nt: TGTGCCAGCAGTTCATTTTATCAGCCCCAGCATTTT

abundance: -
v_gene: TRBV7-2
d_gene: TRBD2
len: 13
j_gene: TRBJ2-1
CDR3aa: CASSSGRGNEQFF
CDR3nt: TGTGCCAGCAGCTCCGGGAGGGGAAATGAGCAGTTCTTC

abundance: few
v_gene: TRBV20-1
d_gene: -
len: 14
j_gene: TRBJ2-7
CDR3aa: CSASLPYGTYEQYF
CDR3nt: TGCAGTGCTAGCCTCCCCTACGGGACCTACGAGCAGTACTTC

abundance: -
v_gene: TRBV28
d_gene: TRBD1
len: 13
j_gene: TRBJ1-2
CDR3aa: CASREGTGNGYTF
CDR3nt: TGTGCCAGCAGGGAAGGGACAGGGAACGGCTACACCTTC

abundance: few
v_gene: TRBV19
d_gene: TRBD1
len: 14
j_gene: TRBJ1-2
CDR3aa: CASSGQGGDYGYTF
CDR3nt: TGTGCCAGTAGCGGACAGGGGGGTGACTATGGCTACACCTTC

abundance: -
v_gene: TRBV7-9
d_gene: -
len: 12
j_gene: TRBJ1-1
CDR3aa: CASSLMSTEAFF
CDR3nt: TGTGCCAGCAGCTTAATGAGCACTGAAGCTTTCTTT

abundance: -
v_gene: TRBV7-6
d_gene: -
len: 12
j_gene: TRBJ2-1
CDR3aa: CASSLGRNEQFF
CDR3nt: TGTGCCAGCAGCTTGGGGCGCAATGAGCAGTTCTTC

abundance: -
v_gene: TRBV10-1
d_gene: -
len: 16
j_gene: TRBJ1-5
CDR3aa: CASSDQGAVSNQPQHF
CDR3nt: TGCGCCAGCAGTGATCAAGGGGCGGTGAGCAATCAGCCCCAGCATTTT

abundance: -
v_gene: TRBV28
d_gene: -
len: 15
j_gene: TRBJ1-3
CDR3aa: CASSLQGTAGNTIYF
CDR3nt: TGTGCCAGCAGTTTACAGGGTACAGCTGGAAACACCATATATTTT

abundance: few
v_gene: TRBV20-1
d_gene: -
len: 15
j_gene: TRBJ2-4
CDR3aa: CSASPGRGEKNIQYF
CDR3nt: TGCAGTGCTAGTCCCGGAAGGGGAGAAAAAAACATTCAGTACTTC

abundance: once
v_gene: TRBV5-1
d_gene: -
len: 14
j_gene: TRBJ2-5
CDR3aa: CASSLASYQETQYF
CDR3nt: TGCGCCAGCAGCTTGGCATCATACCAAGAGACCCAGTACTTC

abundance: -
v_gene: TRBV6-1
d_gene: TRBD1
len: 17
j_gene: TRBJ1-2
CDR3aa: CASRARPGQVLNYGYTF
CDR3nt: TGTGCCAGCAGGGCTCGCCCGGGACAGGTCCTTAACTATGGCTACACCTTC

abundance: -
v_gene: TRBV20-1
d_gene: -
len: 11
j_gene: TRBJ1-1
CDR3aa: CSAPDESNLFF
CDR3nt: TGCAGTGCTCCCGACGAATCCAATCTCTTCTTT

abundance: few
v_gene: TRBV27
d_gene: TRBD1
len: 18
j_gene: TRBJ1-2
CDR3aa: CASSPGPGQGGDRAGYTF
CDR3nt: TGTGCCAGCAGTCCAGGACCGGGACAGGGAGGAGATCGGGCTGGCTACACCTTC

abundance: few
v_gene: TRBV7-9
d_gene: TRBD1
len: 15
j_gene: TRBJ1-6
CDR3aa: CASSLGDRLNSPLHF
CDR3nt: TGTGCCAGCAGCTTGGGGGACAGACTTAATTCACCCCTCCACTTT

abundance: -
v_gene: TRBV11-3
d_gene: TRBD2
len: 14
j_gene: TRBJ2-1
CDR3aa: CASSPGLAGNEQFF
CDR3nt: TGTGCCAGCAGCCCGGGACTAGCTGGAAATGAGCAGTTCTTC

abundance: few
v_gene: TRBV7-2
d_gene: -
len: 14
j_gene: TRBJ2-3
CDR3aa: CASSFRLATDTQYF
CDR3nt: TGTGCCAGCAGCTTTCGACTGGCCACAGATACGCAGTATTTT

abundance: -
v_gene: TRBV7-2
d_gene: TRBD2
len: 16
j_gene: TRBJ2-2
CDR3aa: CASSLEAGGPTGELFF
CDR3nt: TGTGCCAGCAGCTTAGAAGCGGGAGGCCCAACCGGGGAGCTGTTTTTT

abundance: -
v_gene: TRBV7-6
d_gene: -
len: 13
j_gene: TRBJ2-5
CDR3aa: CASSRREEETQYF
CDR3nt: TGTGCCAGCAGCCGACGGGAAGAGGAGACCCAGTACTTC

abundance: -
v_gene: TRBV9
d_gene: -
len: 13
j_gene: TRBJ1-1
CDR3aa: CASSAQGSAEAFF
CDR3nt: TGTGCCAGCAGCGCCCAGGGGAGCGCTGAAGCTTTCTTT

abundance: few
v_gene: TRBV7-2
d_gene: -
len: 15
j_gene: TRBJ2-3
CDR3aa: CASRKTGTGRNTQYF
CDR3nt: TGTGCCAGCAGGAAAACCGGGACCGGCCGAAATACGCAGTATTTT

abundance: few
v_gene: TRBV20-1
d_gene: -
len: 13
j_gene: TRBJ1-1
CDR3aa: CSARGFGGTEAFF
CDR3nt: TGCAGTGCTAGAGGCTTCGGCGGAACTGAAGCTTTCTTT

abundance: -
v_gene: TRBV20-1
d_gene: TRBD2
len: 13
j_gene: TRBJ2-7
CDR3aa: CSAPVAGFYEQYF
CDR3nt: TGCAGTGCACCGGTAGCGGGATTTTACGAGCAGTACTTC

abundance: few
v_gene: TRBV20-1
d_gene: -
len: 14
j_gene: TRBJ2-1
CDR3aa: CSATKIDRRDEQFF
CDR3nt: TGCAGTGCTACCAAAATTGACCGGCGGGATGAGCAGTTCTTC

abundance: few
v_gene: TRBV11-3
d_gene: TRBD1
len: 15
j_gene: TRBJ2-2
CDR3aa: CASSSTGTEGGELFF
CDR3nt: TGTGCCAGCAGCTCGACCGGGACAGAAGGCGGGGAGCTGTTTTTT

abundance: -
v_gene: TRBV6-1
d_gene: -
len: 16
j_gene: TRBJ1-6
CDR3aa: CASSKRQSSYNSPLHF
CDR3nt: TGTGCCAGCAGTAAACGACAGAGCTCCTATAATTCACCCCTCCACTTT

abundance: -
v_gene: TRBV6-1
d_gene: TRBD1
len: 14
j_gene: TRBJ1-2
CDR3aa: CASSQGGGSYGYTF
CDR3nt: TGTGCCAGCAGTCAGGGGGGGGGTAGCTATGGCTACACCTTC

abundance: -
v_gene: TRBV20-1
d_gene: TRBD1
len: 14
j_gene: TRBJ2-7
CDR3aa: CSAGRDRGLDEQYF
CDR3nt: TGCAGTGCTGGCCGGGACAGGGGGCTGGACGAGCAGTACTTC

abundance: few
v_gene: TRBV6-2/TRBV6-3
d_gene: -
len: 12
j_gene: TRBJ1-3
CDR3aa: CASSRSGNTIYF
CDR3nt: TGTGCCAGTTCGCGCTCTGGAAACACCATATATTTT

abundance: few
v_gene: TRBV20-1
d_gene: -
len: 13
j_gene: TRBJ2-7
CDR3aa: CSGGVGAHYEQYF
CDR3nt: TGCAGTGGGGGAGTGGGGGCTCACTACGAGCAGTACTTC

abundance: few
v_gene: TRBV29-1
d_gene: -
len: 10
j_gene: TRBJ2-3
CDR3aa: CSGHWGTQYF
CDR3nt: TGCAGCGGCCACTGGGGTACGCAGTATTTT

abundance: -
v_gene: TRBV29-1
d_gene: -
len: 13
j_gene: TRBJ1-1
CDR3aa: CSVGSQPGTEAFF
CDR3nt: TGCAGCGTTGGAAGCCAACCCGGCACTGAAGCTTTCTTT

abundance: -
v_gene: TRBV7-9
d_gene: -
len: 14
j_gene: TRBJ1-1
CDR3aa: CASSLVTITSEAFF
CDR3nt: TGTGCCAGCAGCTTAGTGACAATTACTTCTGAAGCTTTCTTT

abundance: -
v_gene: TRBV7-2
d_gene: -
len: 12
j_gene: TRBJ1-3
CDR3aa: CASSLYGNTIYF
CDR3nt: TGTGCCAGCAGCTTGTATGGAAACACCATATATTTT

abundance: -
v_gene: TRBV12-3/TRBV12-4
d_gene: TRBD2
len: 15
j_gene: TRBJ2-3
CDR3aa: CASRVAGGQADTQYF
CDR3nt: TGTGCCAGCAGGGTAGCGGGAGGGCAGGCAGATACGCAGTATTTT

abundance: -
v_gene: TRBV20-1
d_gene: -
len: 15
j_gene: TRBJ2-1
CDR3aa: CSAATGGSSYNEQFF
CDR3nt: TGCAGTGCTGCGACTGGGGGTAGCTCCTACAATGAGCAGTTCTTC

abundance: -
v_gene: TRBV20-1
d_gene: TRBD2
len: 15
j_gene: TRBJ2-1
CDR3aa: CSARGFLAGANEQFF
CDR3nt: TGCAGTGCTAGAGGGTTTCTAGCGGGGGCCAATGAGCAGTTCTTC

abundance: -
v_gene: TRBV20-1
d_gene: TRBD1
len: 15
j_gene: TRBJ1-1
CDR3aa: CSAREGAPMNTEAFF
CDR3nt: TGCAGTGCCCGTGAGGGGGCCCCAATGAACACTGAAGCTTTCTTT

abundance: -
v_gene: TRBV28
d_gene: TRBD1
len: 15
j_gene: TRBJ2-4
CDR3aa: CASSLTSGQTNIQYF
CDR3nt: TGTGCCAGCAGTTTAACCTCGGGACAGACAAACATTCAGTACTTC

abundance: -
v_gene: TRBV27
d_gene: TRBD1
len: 15
j_gene: TRBJ1-5
CDR3aa: CASSEDRRGIQPQHF
CDR3nt: TGTGCCAGCAGTGAGGACAGGAGAGGAATCCAGCCCCAGCATTTT

abundance: few
v_gene: TRBV6-2/TRBV6-3
d_gene: TRBD2
len: 14
j_gene: TRBJ2-4
CDR3aa: CASLVARERDIQYF
CDR3nt: TGTGCCAGCCTAGTCGCGCGGGAGAGGGACATTCAGTACTTC

abundance: -
v_gene: TRBV11-3
d_gene: -
len: 15
j_gene: TRBJ1-4
CDR3aa: CASSLPSTTNEKLFF
CDR3nt: TGTGCCAGCAGCCTACCGTCCACAACTAATGAAAAACTGTTTTTT

abundance: -
v_gene: TRBV4-2
d_gene: TRBD1
len: 15
j_gene: TRBJ2-1
CDR3aa: CASSQERTGGGEQFF
CDR3nt: TGTGCCAGCAGCCAAGAAAGGACAGGGGGAGGCGAGCAGTTCTTC

abundance: few
v_gene: TRBV2
d_gene: -
len: 11
j_gene: TRBJ1-3
CDR3aa: CASSERNTIYF
CDR3nt: TGTGCCAGCAGTGAAAGGAACACCATATATTTT

abundance: -
v_gene: TRBV19
d_gene: -
len: 14
j_gene: TRBJ2-7
CDR3aa: CASSINGWSYEQYF
CDR3nt: TGTGCCAGTAGTATCAACGGATGGTCCTACGAGCAGTACTTC

abundance: -
v_gene: TRBV18
d_gene: TRBD1
len: 14
j_gene: TRBJ1-1
CDR3aa: CASSPTGVNTEAFF
CDR3nt: TGTGCCAGCTCACCGACAGGGGTTAACACTGAAGCTTTCTTT

abundance: -
v_gene: TRBV6-5
d_gene: TRBD2
len: 15
j_gene: TRBJ2-7
CDR3aa: CASSYGLAGSYEQYF
CDR3nt: TGTGCCAGCAGTTACGGACTAGCGGGATCCTACGAGCAGTACTTC

abundance: -
v_gene: TRBV6-1
d_gene: -
len: 13
j_gene: TRBJ2-7
CDR3aa: CASRGPPAYEQYF
CDR3nt: TGTGCCAGCAGAGGGCCACCCGCCTACGAGCAGTACTTC

abundance: -
v_gene: TRBV6-4
d_gene: -
len: 12
j_gene: TRBJ2-1
CDR3aa: CASSDSGGRQFF
CDR3nt: TGTGCCAGCAGTGACTCGGGAGGAAGGCAGTTCTTC

abundance: -
v_gene: TRBV28
d_gene: -
len: 12
j_gene: TRBJ2-1
CDR3aa: CASSLIPPEQFF
CDR3nt: TGTGCCAGCAGTTTGATCCCGCCTGAGCAGTTCTTC

abundance: once
v_gene: TRBV18
d_gene: -
len: 16
j_gene: TRBJ1-4
CDR3aa: CASSPRGPATNEKLFF
CDR3nt: TGTGCCAGCTCACCACGAGGCCCCGCAACTAATGAAAAACTGTTTTTT

abundance: few
v_gene: TRBV6-1
d_gene: -
len: 17
j_gene: TRBJ1-2
CDR3aa: CATGRGSNYIDNYGYTF
CDR3nt: TGTGCCACCGGACGAGGGAGTAATTACATCGACAACTATGGCTACACCTTC

abundance: -
v_gene: TRBV20-1
d_gene: -
len: 13
j_gene: TRBJ2-1
CDR3aa: CSASQPSYNEQFF
CDR3nt: TGCAGTGCTAGCCAGCCCTCCTACAATGAGCAGTTCTTC

abundance: -
v_gene: TRBV28
d_gene: -
len: 13
j_gene: TRBJ1-3
CDR3aa: CASLPNVRNTIYF
CDR3nt: TGTGCCAGCTTACCAAATGTTCGAAACACCATATATTTT

abundance: -
v_gene: TRBV29-1
d_gene: -
len: 14
j_gene: TRBJ2-1
CDR3aa: CSVRTARSYNEQFF
CDR3nt: TGCAGCGTACGAACGGCCCGCTCCTACAATGAGCAGTTCTTC

abundance: few
v_gene: TRBV2
d_gene: -
len: 18
j_gene: TRBJ1-5
CDR3aa: CASRGMYGGRYSNQPQHF
CDR3nt: TGTGCCAGCAGGGGAATGTACGGGGGTCGGTATAGCAATCAGCCCCAGCATTTT

abundance: -
v_gene: TRBV24-1
d_gene: TRBD2
len: 14
j_gene: TRBJ2-5
CDR3aa: CATGGTSIRETQYF
CDR3nt: TGTGCCACCGGCGGGACTAGCATCCGGGAGACCCAGTACTTC